In this sample, the clone carrying this T cell receptor (beta chain) turned up many times. Each patient came to thyroid surgery without any prior treatment (of any kind). This sample is part of a study of metastatic and nonmetastatic thyroid tumors. Background on the study: Thyroid patients, malignant and benign, had repertoires compared across blood and tumor or nodule tissue.

CDR1 and CDR2 (germline): SEHNR, FQNEAQ (reference sequence). The CDR3 has 15 amino acids. J lost 5 bases, V lost 5 bases, and 11 bases had no gene match. TCRdb reprocessed the PCR reads via MiXCR. The table records about 20,000 clones, around 16% of them present only once. The sequence came from a female donor with papillary thyroid cancer or a benign thyroid nodule (not recorded which). Some clones in this sample may be carry-over from other donors' samples. The source material was tumor tissue. V and J are TRBV7-9 and TRBJ2-7; 8 positions agree with TRBD1. CDR3: CASSGSVQGAHEQYF. DNA of the CDR3: TGTGCCAGCAGCGGGTCCGTTCAGGGGGCCCACGAGCAGTACTTC. The complete variable domain, with remaining parts taken from reference TRBV7-9 and TRBJ2-7, reads DTGVSQNPRHKITKRGQNVTFRCDPISEHNRLYWYRQTLGQGPEFLTYFQNEAQLEKSRLLSDRFSAERPKGSFSTLEIQRTEQGDSAMYLCASSGSVQGAHEQYFGPGTRLTVT.